The count of the clone carrying this T cell receptor beta chain is one. Antigen specificity is unknown. This record comes from a study of blood T cells in healthy people across ages. The second PCR ran about 6 to 12 cycles with a sample-barcoded 5' primer and J-beta primers. A template-switch adaptor containing 12 random nucleotides labeled each cDNA molecule. Each CDR3 protein gets one entry after TCRdb re-called the 5' RACE reads with MiXCR. The repertoire holds under 2,000,000 distinct CDR3 sequences, roughly 50% seen once, with more than 2% in the top ten. Germline V CDR1 and CDR2: LGHNA, YSLEER. Trimming removed 4 bases at V and 8 bases at J, with 20 bases between. The length of the CDR3 is 16 residues. Study-wide findings and caveats: Because donor CMV status was unknown, expanded clonotype changes were possibly confounded. Age showed a roughly linear inverse relationship with TCR beta diversity per million T cells.

The specimen sequenced was blood. The rearrangement uses TRBV4-3 and TRBJ1-4; maybe TRBD1 (6 bases). The clonotype originates from a woman between 35 and 50 years old in good health. The CDR3 region is CASSRDVQGMVEKLFF. CDR3 sequence (DNA): TGCGCCAGCAGCCGAGACGTACAGGGTATGGTCGAAAAACTGTTTTTT.